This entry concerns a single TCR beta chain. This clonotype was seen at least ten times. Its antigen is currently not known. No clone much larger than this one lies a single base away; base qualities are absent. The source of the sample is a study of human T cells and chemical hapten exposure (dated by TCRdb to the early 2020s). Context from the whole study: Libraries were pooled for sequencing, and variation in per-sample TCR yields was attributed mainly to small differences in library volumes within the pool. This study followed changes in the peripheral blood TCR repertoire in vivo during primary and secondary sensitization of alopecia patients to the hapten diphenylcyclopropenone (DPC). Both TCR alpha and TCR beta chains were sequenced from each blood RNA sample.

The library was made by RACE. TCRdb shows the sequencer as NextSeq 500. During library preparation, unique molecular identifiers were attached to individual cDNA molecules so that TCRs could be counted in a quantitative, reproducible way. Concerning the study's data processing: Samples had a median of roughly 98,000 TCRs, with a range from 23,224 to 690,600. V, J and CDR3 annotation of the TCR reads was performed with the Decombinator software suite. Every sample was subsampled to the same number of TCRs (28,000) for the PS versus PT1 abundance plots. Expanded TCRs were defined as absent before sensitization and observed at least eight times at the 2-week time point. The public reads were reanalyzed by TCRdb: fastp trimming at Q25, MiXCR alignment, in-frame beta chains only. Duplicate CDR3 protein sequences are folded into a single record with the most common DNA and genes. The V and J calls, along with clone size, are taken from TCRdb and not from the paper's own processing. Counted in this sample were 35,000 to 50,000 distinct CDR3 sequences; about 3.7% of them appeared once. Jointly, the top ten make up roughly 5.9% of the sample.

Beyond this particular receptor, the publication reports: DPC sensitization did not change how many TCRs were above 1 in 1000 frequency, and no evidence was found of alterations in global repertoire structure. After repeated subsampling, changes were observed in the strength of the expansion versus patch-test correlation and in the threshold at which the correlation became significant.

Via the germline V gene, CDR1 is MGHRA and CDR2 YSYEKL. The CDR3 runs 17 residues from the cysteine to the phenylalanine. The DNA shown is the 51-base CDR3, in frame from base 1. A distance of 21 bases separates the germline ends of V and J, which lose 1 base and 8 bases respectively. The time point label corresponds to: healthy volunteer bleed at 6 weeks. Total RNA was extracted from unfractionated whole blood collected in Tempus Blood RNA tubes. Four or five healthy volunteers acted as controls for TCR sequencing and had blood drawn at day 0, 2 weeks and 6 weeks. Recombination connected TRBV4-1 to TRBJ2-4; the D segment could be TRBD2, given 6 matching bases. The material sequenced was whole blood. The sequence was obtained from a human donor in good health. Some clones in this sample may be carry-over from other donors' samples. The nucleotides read TGCGCCAGCAGCCAAGTCTTAACTCGGACGGGGGTAGACATTCAGTACTTC. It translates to CASSQVLTRTGVDIQYF.